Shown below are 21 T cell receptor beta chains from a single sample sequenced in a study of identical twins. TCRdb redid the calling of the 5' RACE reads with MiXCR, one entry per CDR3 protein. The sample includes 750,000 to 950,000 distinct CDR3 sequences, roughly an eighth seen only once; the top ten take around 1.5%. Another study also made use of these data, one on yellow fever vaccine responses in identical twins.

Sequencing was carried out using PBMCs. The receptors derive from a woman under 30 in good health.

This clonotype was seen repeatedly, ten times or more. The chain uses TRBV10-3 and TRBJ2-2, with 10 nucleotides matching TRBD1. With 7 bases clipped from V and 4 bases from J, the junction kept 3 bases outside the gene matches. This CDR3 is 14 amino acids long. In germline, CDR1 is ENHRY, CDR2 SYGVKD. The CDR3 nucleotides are TGTGCCATCAAGACAGGGGGCGTCACCGGGGAGCTGTTTTTT. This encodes CAIKTGGVTGELFF.

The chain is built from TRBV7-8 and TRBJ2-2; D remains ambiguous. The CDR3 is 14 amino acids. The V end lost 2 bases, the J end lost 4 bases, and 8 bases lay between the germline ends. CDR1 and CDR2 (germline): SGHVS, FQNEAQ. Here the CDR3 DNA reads TGTGCCAGCAGCTTAAGCTCGACCACCGGGGAGCTGTTTTTT. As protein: CASSLSSTTGELFF.

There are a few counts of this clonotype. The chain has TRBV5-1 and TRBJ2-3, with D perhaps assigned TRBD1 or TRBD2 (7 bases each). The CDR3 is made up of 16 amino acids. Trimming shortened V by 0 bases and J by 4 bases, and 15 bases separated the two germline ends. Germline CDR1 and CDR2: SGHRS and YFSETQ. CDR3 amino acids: CASSLAGQAGADTQYF. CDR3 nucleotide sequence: TGCGCCAGCAGCTTGGCCGGACAGGCGGGAGCAGATACGCAGTATTTT.

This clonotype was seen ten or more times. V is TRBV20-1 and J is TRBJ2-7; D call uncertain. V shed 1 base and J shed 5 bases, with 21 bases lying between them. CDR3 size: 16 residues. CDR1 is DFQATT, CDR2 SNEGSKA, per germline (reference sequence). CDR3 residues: CSARGPSERAPDEQYV. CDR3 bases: TGCAGTGCTAGAGGGCCCTCGGAGCGCGCCCCCGACGAGCAGTACGTC.

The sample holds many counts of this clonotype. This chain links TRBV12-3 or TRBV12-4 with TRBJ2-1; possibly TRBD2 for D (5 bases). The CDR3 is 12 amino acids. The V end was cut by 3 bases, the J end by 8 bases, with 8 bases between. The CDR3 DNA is TGTGCCAGCAGTTTCTTGGGAGATGAGCAGTTCTTC. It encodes CASSFLGDEQFF.

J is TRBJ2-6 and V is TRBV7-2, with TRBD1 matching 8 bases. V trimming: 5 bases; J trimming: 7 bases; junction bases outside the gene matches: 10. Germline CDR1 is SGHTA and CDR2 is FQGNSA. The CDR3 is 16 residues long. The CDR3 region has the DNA TGTGCCAGCAGCCCCGTGGACAGGGCCTTAGCCAACGTCCTGACTTTC. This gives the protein CASSPVDRALANVLTF.

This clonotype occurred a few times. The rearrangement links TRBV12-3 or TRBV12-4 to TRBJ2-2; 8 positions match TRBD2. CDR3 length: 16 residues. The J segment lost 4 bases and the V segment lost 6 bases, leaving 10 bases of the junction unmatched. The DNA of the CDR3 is TGTGCCAGCAGCCTTTCAGCGGGAGTTTTCACCGGGGAGCTGTTTTTT. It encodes CASSLSAGVFTGELFF.

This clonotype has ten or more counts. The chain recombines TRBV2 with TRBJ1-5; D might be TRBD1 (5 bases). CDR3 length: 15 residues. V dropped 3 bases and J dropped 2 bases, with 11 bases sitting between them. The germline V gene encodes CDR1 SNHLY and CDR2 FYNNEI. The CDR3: CASSERGGRNQPQHF. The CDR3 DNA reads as TGTGCCAGCAGTGAGCGGGGGGGACGCAATCAGCCCCAGCATTTT. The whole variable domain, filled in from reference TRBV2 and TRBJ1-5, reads EPEVTQTPSHQVTQMGQEVILRCVPISNHLYFYWYRQILGQKVEFLVSFYNNEISEKSEIFDDQFSVERPDGSNFTLKIRSTKLEDSAMYFCASSERGGRNQPQHFGDGTRLSIL.

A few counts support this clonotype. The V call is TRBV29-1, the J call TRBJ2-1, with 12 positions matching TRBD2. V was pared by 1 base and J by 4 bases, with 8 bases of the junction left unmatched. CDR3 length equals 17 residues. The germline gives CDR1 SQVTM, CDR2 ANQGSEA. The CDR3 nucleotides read TGCAGCGTTGAAGGGCTAGCGGGAGGGAATTTTTACAATGAGCAGTTCTTC. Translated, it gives CSVEGLAGGNFYNEQFF.

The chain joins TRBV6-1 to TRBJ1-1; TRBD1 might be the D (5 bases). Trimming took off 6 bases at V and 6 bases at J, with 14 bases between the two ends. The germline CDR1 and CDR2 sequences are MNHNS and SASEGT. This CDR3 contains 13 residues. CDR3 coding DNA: TGTGCCAGCAGCCCCGGTTGGGGGTCTGAAGCTTTCTTT. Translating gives CASSPGWGSEAFF.

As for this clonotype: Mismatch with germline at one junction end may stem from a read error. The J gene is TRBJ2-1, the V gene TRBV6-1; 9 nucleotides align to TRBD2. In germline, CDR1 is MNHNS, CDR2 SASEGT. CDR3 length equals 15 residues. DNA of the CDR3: TGTGCCAGCAGTAAAGCGGGAGGAAGCTACAATGAGCAGTTCTTC. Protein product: CASSKAGGSYNEQFF.

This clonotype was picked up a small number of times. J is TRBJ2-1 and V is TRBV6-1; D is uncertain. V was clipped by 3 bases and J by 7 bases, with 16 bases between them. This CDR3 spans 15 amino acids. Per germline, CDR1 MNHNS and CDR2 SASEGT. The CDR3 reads CASSDGYGYTNEQFF. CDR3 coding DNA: TGTGCCAGCAGTGATGGTTATGGATACACTAATGAGCAGTTCTTC.

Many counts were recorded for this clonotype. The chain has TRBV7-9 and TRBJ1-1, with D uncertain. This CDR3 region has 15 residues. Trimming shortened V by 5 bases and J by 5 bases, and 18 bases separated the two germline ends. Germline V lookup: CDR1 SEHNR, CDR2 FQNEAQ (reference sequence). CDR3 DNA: TGTGCCAGCAGCCTGACCCCCCGGGAGTCAACTGAAGCTTTCTTT. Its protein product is CASSLTPRESTEAFF.

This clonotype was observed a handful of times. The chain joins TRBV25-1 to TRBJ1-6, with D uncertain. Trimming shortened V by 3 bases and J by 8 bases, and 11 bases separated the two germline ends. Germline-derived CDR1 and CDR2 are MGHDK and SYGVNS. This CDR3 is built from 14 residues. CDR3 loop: CASSETRAHSPLHF. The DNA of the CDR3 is TGTGCCAGCAGTGAGACGCGAGCGCATTCACCCCTCCACTTT.

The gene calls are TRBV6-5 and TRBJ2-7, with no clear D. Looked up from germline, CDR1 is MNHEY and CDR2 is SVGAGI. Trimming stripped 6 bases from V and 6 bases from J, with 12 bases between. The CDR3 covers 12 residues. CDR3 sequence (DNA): TGTGCCAGCAGGAACCGGAGATCCGAGCAGTACTTC. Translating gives CASRNRRSEQYF.

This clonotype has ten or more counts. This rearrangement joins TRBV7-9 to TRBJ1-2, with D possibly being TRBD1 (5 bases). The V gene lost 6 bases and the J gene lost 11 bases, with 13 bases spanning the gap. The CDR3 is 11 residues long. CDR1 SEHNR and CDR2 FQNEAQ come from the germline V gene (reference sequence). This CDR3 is CASSFQGLYTF. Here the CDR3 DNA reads TGTGCCAGCAGTTTCCAGGGCCTGTACACCTTC.

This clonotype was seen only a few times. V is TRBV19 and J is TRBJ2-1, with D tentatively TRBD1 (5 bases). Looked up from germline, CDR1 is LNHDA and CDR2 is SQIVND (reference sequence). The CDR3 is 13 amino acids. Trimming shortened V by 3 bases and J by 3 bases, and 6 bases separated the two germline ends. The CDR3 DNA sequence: TGTGCCAGTAGTATCACAGGCTACAATGAGCAGTTCTTC. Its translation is CASSITGYNEQFF.

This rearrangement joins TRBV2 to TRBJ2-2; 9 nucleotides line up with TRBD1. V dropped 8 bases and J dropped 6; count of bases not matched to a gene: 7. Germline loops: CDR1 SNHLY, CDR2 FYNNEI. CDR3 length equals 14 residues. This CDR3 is CASVRGQGSGELFF. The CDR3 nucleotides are TGTGCCAGCGTGAGGGGACAGGGTTCCGGGGAGCTGTTTTTT. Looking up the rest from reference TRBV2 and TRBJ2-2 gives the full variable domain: EPEVTQTPSHQVTQMGQEVILRCVPISNHLYFYWYRQILGQKVEFLVSFYNNEISEKSEIFDDQFSVERPDGSNFTLKIRSTKLEDSAMYFCASVRGQGSGELFFGEGSRLTVL.

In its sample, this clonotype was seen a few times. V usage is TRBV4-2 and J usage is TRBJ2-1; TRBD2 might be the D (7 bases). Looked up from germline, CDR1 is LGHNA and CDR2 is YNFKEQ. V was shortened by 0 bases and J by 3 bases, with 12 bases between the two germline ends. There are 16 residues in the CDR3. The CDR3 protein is CASSQDRGGNYNEQFF. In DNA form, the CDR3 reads TGTGCCAGCAGCCAAGATAGGGGGGGGAACTACAATGAGCAGTTCTTC.

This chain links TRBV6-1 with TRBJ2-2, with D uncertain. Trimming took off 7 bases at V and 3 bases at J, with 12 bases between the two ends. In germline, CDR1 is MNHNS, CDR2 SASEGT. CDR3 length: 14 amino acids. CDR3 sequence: CASIVEQYTGELFF. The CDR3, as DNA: TGTGCCAGCATAGTTGAACAGTACACCGGGGAGCTGTTTTTT.

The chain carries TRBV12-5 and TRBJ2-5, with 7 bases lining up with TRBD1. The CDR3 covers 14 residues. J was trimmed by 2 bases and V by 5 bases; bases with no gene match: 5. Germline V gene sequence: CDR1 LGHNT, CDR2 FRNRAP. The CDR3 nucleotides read TGTGCTAGTGGTCCCTCGGGACAGCAAGAGACCCAGTACTTC. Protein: CASGPSGQQETQYF.